This TCR beta chain was documented in a study of shared clonotypes between healthy human individuals. Study results and caveats: Compared with clonotypes that all four donors shared, non-shared clonotypes had lower generation probabilities. Clonotype sharing among donors, it was expected, would be affected by sequencing depth.

Both subsets, CD45RA+ naive and CD45RA-negative memory, were split from the CD4+ cells. At the deep level, the assay was run. Clones were read by immunoSEQ multiplex PCR, and TCRdb kept only the in-frame ones, dropping some. The sample carries some 2.1 million clones, 85% to 95% recorded once. Comment on this clone: Its antigen is currently unknown.

Source material: naive CD4+ T cells sorted from blood. The subset was: CD45RA+ positively selected. The sequence derives from a man aged 18 to 30 in good health.

The CDR3 region has the DNA TGCAGCGCTGGGGTTGGCGAAAACTATGGCTACACCTTC. It translates to CSAGVGENYGYTF. The rearrangement links TRBV29-1 to TRBJ1-2; D is unclear. With 7 bases removed from V and 2 bases from J, the gap between germline ends came to 14 bases. Germline V CDR1 and CDR2: SQVTM, ANQGSEA. CDR3 length equals 13 residues.